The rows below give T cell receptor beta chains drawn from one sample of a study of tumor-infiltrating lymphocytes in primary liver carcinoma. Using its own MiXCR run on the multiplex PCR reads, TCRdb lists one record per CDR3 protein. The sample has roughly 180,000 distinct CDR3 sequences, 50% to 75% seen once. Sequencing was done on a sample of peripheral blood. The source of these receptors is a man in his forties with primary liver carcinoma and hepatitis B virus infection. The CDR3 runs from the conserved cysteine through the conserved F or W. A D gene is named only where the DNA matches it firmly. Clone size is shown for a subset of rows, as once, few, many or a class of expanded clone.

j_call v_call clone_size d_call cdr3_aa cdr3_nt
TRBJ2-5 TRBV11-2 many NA CASSPTLPEETQYF TGTGCCAGCAGCCCAACTCTGCCCGAAGAGACCCAGTACTTC
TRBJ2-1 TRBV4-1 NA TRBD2 CPSSGRLAGRVGEQFF TGCCCCAGCAGCGGCCGACTAGCGGGCAGGGTGGGAGAACAGTTCTTC
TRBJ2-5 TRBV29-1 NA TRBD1 CSASGTGFDETQYF TGCAGCGCTTCCGGGACAGGGTTTGATGAGACCCAGTACTTC
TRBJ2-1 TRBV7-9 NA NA CASSGFDEQFF TGTGCCAGTTCGGGGTTCGATGAGCAGTTCTTC
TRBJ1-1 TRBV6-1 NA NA CASVLAGANTEAFF TGTGCCAGCGTACTGGCGGGGGCGAACACTGAAGCTTTCTTT
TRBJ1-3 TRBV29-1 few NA CSVELGSSGNTIYF TGCAGCGTTGAACTAGGATCCTCTGGAAACACCATATATTTT
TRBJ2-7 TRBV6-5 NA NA CVSSYTGAYEQYF TGTGTCAGCAGTTACACGGGGGCCTACGAGCAGTACTTC
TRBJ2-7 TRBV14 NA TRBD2 CASSQIAGGDEQYF TGTGCCAGCAGCCAGATAGCGGGAGGCGACGAGCAGTACTTC
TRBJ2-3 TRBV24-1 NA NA CATSDPIAATDTQYF TGTGCCACCAGTGATCCGATAGCGGCTACAGATACGCAGTATTTT
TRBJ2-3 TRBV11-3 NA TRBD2 CASSLAGVDTQYF TGTGCCAGCAGCTTGGCGGGGGTAGATACGCAGTATTTT
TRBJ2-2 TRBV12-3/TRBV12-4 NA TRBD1 CASSRTGDSFRTGELFF TGTGCCAGCAGTAGGACAGGGGACTCTTTCCGAACCGGGGAGCTGTTTTTT
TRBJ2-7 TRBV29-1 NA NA CSIEGSSYEQYF TGCAGCATTGAGGGCAGCTCCTACGAGCAGTACTTC
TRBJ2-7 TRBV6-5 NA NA CASSSLRDRSSSYEQYF TGTGCCAGCAGTTCTCTCCGGGACCGTTCCTCCTCCTACGAGCAGTACTTC
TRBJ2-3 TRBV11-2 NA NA CAISLAIADTQYF TGTGCTATCAGCTTAGCGATCGCAGATACGCAGTATTTT
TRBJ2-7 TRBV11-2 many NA CASSIRGGYSYEQYF TGTGCCAGCAGCATAAGGGGGGGTTACTCCTACGAGCAGTACTTC
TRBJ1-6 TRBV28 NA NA CASSFSDRLNSPLHF TGTGCCAGCAGTTTCTCCGACAGGTTAAATTCACCCCTCCACTTT
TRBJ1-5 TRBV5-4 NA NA CASSLAGAGGPQHF TGTGCCAGCAGCTTGGCAGGGGCCGGGGGGCCCCAGCATTTT
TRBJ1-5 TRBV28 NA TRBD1 CASSHRGPNQPQHF TGTGCCAGCAGCCACAGGGGTCCTAATCAGCCCCAGCATTTT
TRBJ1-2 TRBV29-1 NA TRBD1 CSVGTGNYGYTF TGCAGCGTTGGGACAGGGAACTATGGCTACACCTTC
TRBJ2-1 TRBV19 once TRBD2 CASPPVDAAGAGSDCEQFF TGTGCCAGTCCTCCCGTTGATGCCGCGGGAGCTGGGTCGGACTGTGAGCAGTTCTTC
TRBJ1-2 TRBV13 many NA CASSLGQGSTF TGTGCCAGCAGCTTAGGACAGGGCTCCACCTTC
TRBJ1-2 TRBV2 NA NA CASMDLLLHYGYTF TGTGCCAGCATGGACTTGTTACTACACTATGGCTACACCTTC
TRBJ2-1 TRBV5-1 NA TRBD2 CASSLDGRAPHEQFF TGCGCCAGCAGCTTGGACGGGAGGGCCCCCCATGAGCAGTTCTTC
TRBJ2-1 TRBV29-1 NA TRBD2 CSVCTSGNYNEQFF TGCAGCGTTTGTACTAGCGGAAACTACAATGAGCAGTTCTTC
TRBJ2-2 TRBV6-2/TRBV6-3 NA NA CASSYSRGGELFF TGTGCCAGCAGTTACTCGCGGGGCGGGGAGCTGTTTTTT
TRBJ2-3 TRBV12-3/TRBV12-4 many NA CASSLSGTPYEQYF TGTGCCAGCAGTTTATCCGGGACACCATACGAGCAGTATTTT
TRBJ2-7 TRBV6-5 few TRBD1 CASRRDREDEQYF TGTGCCAGCAGAAGGGACAGGGAGGACGAGCAGTACTTC
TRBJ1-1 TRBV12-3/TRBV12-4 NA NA CASSNTGRNTEAFF TGTGCCAGCAGTAATACAGGGAGGAACACTGAAGCTTTCTTT
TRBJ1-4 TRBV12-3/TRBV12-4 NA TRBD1 CASSQDRGGEKLFF TGTGCCAGCAGTCAGGACAGGGGTGGTGAAAAACTGTTTTTT
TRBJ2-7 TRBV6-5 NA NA CASSYSMVYEQYF TGTGCCAGCAGTTACTCGATGGTGTACGAGCAGTACTTC
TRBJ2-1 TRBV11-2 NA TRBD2 CASCRAGGYAYEQFF TGTGCCAGCTGCCGAGCGGGAGGATACGCCTATGAGCAGTTCTTC
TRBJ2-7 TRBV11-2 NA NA CASSPIGSSQEQYF TGTGCCAGCAGCCCCATAGGAAGTTCCCAGGAGCAGTACTTC
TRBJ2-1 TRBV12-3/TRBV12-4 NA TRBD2 CASSWGGNEQFF TGTGCCAGCAGTTGGGGGGGGAATGAGCAGTTCTTC
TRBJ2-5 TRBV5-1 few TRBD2 CASSVLAGGLETQYF TGCGCCAGCAGCGTTCTAGCGGGAGGGTTGGAGACCCAGTACTTC
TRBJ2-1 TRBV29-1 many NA CSVGDVFGEQFF TGCAGCGTCGGTGATGTGTTCGGGGAGCAGTTCTTC
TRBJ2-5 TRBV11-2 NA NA CASSLELLQETEYF TGTGCCAGCAGCTTAGAGCTTCTTCAAGAGACCGAGTACTTC
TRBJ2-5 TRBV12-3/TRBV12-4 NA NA CASSNTGGAGETQYF TGTGCCAGCTCCAACACCGGGGGAGCTGGAGAGACCCAGTACTTC
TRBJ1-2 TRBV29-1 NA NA CSVESQGGYTF TGCAGCGTTGAATCCCAGGGTGGTTACACCTTC
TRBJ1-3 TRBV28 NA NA CASSLSTFSGNTIYF TGTGCCAGCAGTTTATCTACATTCTCTGGAAACACCATATATTTT
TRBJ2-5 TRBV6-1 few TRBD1 CASSVGRQGKETQYF TGTGCCAGCAGTGTTGGGCGACAGGGGAAAGAGACCCAGTACTTC
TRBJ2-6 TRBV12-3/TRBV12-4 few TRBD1 CASIPGGGANVLTF TGTGCCAGCATCCCAGGGGGTGGGGCCAACGTCCTGACTTTC
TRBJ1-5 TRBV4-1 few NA CASSRQGTGGDGNQPQHF TGCGCCAGCAGCCGACAAGGAACGGGGGGCGATGGCAATCAGCCCCAGCATTTT
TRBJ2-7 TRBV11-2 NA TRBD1 CASNSGQSTYEQYF TGTGCCAGCAACTCGGGACAGTCTACCTACGAGCAGTATTTC
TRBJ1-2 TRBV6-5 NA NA CASSYSGSNYDYTF TGTGCCAGCAGTTATTCAGGGAGCAACTATGACTACACCTTC
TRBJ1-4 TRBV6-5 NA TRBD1 CASSPTGAGEKLFF TGTGCCAGCAGTCCGACAGGGGCGGGCGAAAAACTGTTTTTT
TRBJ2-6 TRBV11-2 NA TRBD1 CASSRRTGFVTGANVLTF TGTGCCAGCAGCCGACGGACAGGTTTTGTGACTGGGGCCAACGTCCTGACTTTC
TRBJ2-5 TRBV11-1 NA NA CASSYTVQETQYF TGTGCCAGCAGTTATACCGTCCAAGAGACCCAGTACTTC
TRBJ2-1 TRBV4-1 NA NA CASSQGVSESYHEQFF TGCGCCAGCAGCCAAGGAGTCTCCGAATCCTACCATGAGCAGTTCTTC
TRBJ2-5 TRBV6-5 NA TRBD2 CASSYDWEGVETQYF TGTGCCAGCAGTTATGACTGGGAGGGTGTAGAGACCCAGTACTTC
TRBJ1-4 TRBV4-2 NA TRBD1 CASNQQPQGGNEKLFF TGTGCCAGCAACCAACAACCGCAGGGGGGTAATGAAAAACTGTTTTTT
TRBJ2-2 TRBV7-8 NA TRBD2 CANSLLANTGDLFF TGTGCCAACAGCTTACTAGCGAACACCGGGGACCTGTTTTTT
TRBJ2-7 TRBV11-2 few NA CVSSLTNGPYGQYF TGTGTCAGCAGCTTAACCAACGGACCCTACGGGCAGTACTTC
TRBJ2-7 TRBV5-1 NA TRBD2 CASSLLVASGVYNEQYF TGCGCCAGCAGCTTGCTTGTCGCTAGCGGGGTCTACAATGAGCAGTACTTC
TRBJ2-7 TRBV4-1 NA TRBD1 CASSKGASGEQYF TGCGCCAGCAGCAAGGGGGCTTCTGGCGAGCAGTACTTC
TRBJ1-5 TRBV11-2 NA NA CASGLGATDTQHF TGTGCCAGCGGCTTAGGGGCGACAGATACGCAGCATTTT
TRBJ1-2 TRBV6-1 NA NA CATATAHYGYTF TGTGCCACCGCGACAGCCCACTATGGCTACACCTTC
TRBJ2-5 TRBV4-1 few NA CASSLSPSGHQETQYF TGCGCCAGCAGCCTGAGCCCTTCAGGGCACCAGGAGACCCAGTACTTC